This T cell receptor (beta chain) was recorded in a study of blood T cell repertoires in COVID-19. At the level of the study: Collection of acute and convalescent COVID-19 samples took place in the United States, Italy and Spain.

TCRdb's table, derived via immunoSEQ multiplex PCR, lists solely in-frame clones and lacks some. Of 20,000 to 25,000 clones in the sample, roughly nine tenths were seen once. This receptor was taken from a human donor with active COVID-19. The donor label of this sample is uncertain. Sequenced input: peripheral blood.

The CDR3 region has the DNA TGTGCCAGCAGAAGGACAGGCCGGAACACTGAAGCTTTCTTT. It codes for CASRRTGRNTEAFF. The chain carries TRBV5-6 and TRBJ1-1, with 7 bases identical to TRBD1. This CDR3 has 14 amino acids. Germline CDR1 reads SGHDT; CDR2 reads YYEEEE. V lost 5 bases to trimming and J lost 1 base; unmatched junction nucleotides: 5.